Described below is a single T cell receptor (beta chain) sequence and its context. Its antigen is not yet known. No base-level quality is on record; no much larger clone is a single base apart. The data originate from a study of blood T cell repertoires in COVID-19 (TCRdb year 2020). As for the study more broadly: Samples from collaborators originated in the United States, Italy and Spain and spanned both the acute and convalescent phases of COVID-19. The material from the prospective study consisted of cDNA or gDNA derived from T cells, B-cell-depleted T cells, or PBMCs. The dataset comprised deeply sampled blood TCRbeta repertoires from subjects exposed to, actively infected with, or recovered from COVID-19. A freely available public database, intended as a resource for researchers studying the immune response to SARS-CoV-2, is where the repertoires were released. Samples were obtained from the ongoing ImmuneRACE study (first 160 participants) and from roughly 1,300 subjects provided by 6 global collaborators. Sample metadata almost always included a de-identified subject ID, COVID-19 status, age in years and sex. Where available, HLA class I and class II types were obtained from metadata supplied by the sample provider rather than from assay-based typing. Overall study outcomes, separate from this receptor: The quantity of clinical and demographic metadata differed by source and by participant and was supplied without curation.

TCRbeta CDR3 regions were amplified from genomic DNA using the immunoSEQ Assay, a bias-controlled multiplex PCR. The authors processed their data as follows. The number of nucleated cells in each sample was estimated from the amplification of reference gene primers within the assay. To quantify the absolute abundance of each unique TCRbeta CDR3 rearrangement, sequence reads were collapsed and filtered. For each sample, productive Simpson clonality was calculated by taking the square root of Simpson's diversity index across productive rearrangements. TCRdb provides this immuneACCESS table in a form limited to in-frame rearrangements. Some clones are lacking; in checked studies, under half of them reflect an unresolved V gene, and why the rest are absent is not known. The V and J calls and clone size come from that table; D and trimming were worked out from the DNA. This sample lists some 230,000 clones; roughly 86% were detected once. The ten top clones hold 10% of the sample.

At one collaborating source in Seattle, patients were enrolled during active infection and were followed longitudinally through the course of disease. The collaborating institutions used their own protocols to collect whole blood in K2EDTA tubes. For TCRbeta analysis, collaborator samples were shipped as frozen whole blood, as isolated PBMCs, or as DNA extracted from either sample type. The CDR3 starts with the cysteine, ends with the phenylalanine, and has 16 residues. This entry keeps only the CDR3 DNA: 48 bases, framed from base 1. CDR1 SGHDT and CDR2 YYEEEE are derived from the germline V gene. Between the V and J ends, shortened by 4 bases and 4 bases respectively, the junction contains 20 bases.

The clonotype was recovered from a woman in her forties or fifties with COVID-19, enrolled during active disease. What was sequenced was peripheral blood. The chain is assembled from TRBV5-6 and TRBJ1-2; the D segment could be TRBD1, given 6 matching bases. CDR3 sequence: CASSPLGGGKPYGYTF. The nucleotides are TGTGCCAGCAGCCCTCTGGGGGGGGGCAAACCCTATGGCTACACCTTC. The full variable domain, with segments outside the CDR3 supplied by the reference TRBV5-6 and TRBJ1-2 proteins, appears as DAGVTQSPTHLIKTRGQQVTLRCSPKSGHDTVSWYQQALGQGPQFIFQYYEEEERQRGNFPDRFSGHQFPNYSSELNVNALLLGDSALYLCASSPLGGGKPYGYTFGSGTRLTVV.